These 13 T cell receptor beta chains originate from one sample sequenced in a study of PD-1 blockade in classical Hodgkin lymphoma. The time point: cycle 4 day 1 (C4D1), after less than 7 weeks of nivolumab. All trial patients relapsed after autologous stem cell transplantation. The data were produced by immunoSEQ multiplex PCR, yet TCRdb's version contains in-frame clones alone and is incomplete. The data hold tens of thousands of clones, with around 86% observed a single time. Specimen: peripheral blood mononuclear cells (PBMCs), collected before the fourth cycle of nivolumab. The receptors were sampled from a human donor with classical Hodgkin lymphoma.

V and J are TRBV5-6 and TRBJ2-5; 9 bases match TRBD2. V trimming: 5 bases; J trimming: 5 bases; junction bases outside the gene matches: 10. Germline-derived CDR1 and CDR2 are SGHDT and YYEEEE. The CDR3 is 15 amino acids. Here the CDR3 DNA reads TGTGCCAGCAGTTACGGACTAGCGATATCGGAGACCCAGTACTTC. It codes for CASSYGLAISETQYF.

The chain uses TRBV9 and TRBJ2-5, with D maybe TRBD2 (6 bases). V lost 1 base and J lost 5, with 12 bases in between. The CDR3 runs to 14 residues. CDR1 is SGDLS, CDR2 YYNGEE, per germline. The CDR3 sequence is CASSVSGSRETQYF. The CDR3 DNA sequence: TGTGCCAGCAGCGTATCCGGGAGCCGGGAGACCCAGTACTTC.

The chain has TRBV5-1 and TRBJ2-1; TRBD2 matches 13 bases. This CDR3 spans 17 amino acids. Germline trimming cut 0 bases from V and 10 bases from J; bases unmatched to any gene: 10. Germline V gives CDR1 SGHRS, CDR2 YFSETQ. This CDR3 is CASSLGLLAGGPKEQFF. The CDR3, as DNA: TGCGCCAGCAGCTTGGGGCTACTAGCGGGAGGGCCAAAGGAGCAGTTCTTC.

The chain employs TRBV28 and TRBJ2-5; D might be TRBD2 (6 bases). CDR3 length equals 15 residues. Germline V gives CDR1 MDHEN, CDR2 SYDVKM. The ends were cut back, 4 bases at V and 1 base at J, with 13 bases in the middle. The CDR3 coding sequence is TGTGCCAGCAGTTCCTCTGGGACTGGCCAAGAGACCCAGTACTTC. It encodes CASSSSGTGQETQYF.

The chain recombines TRBV5-1 with TRBJ2-7, with D perhaps TRBD1 or TRBD2 (5 bases each). Trimming removed 0 bases from V and 4 bases from J, with 17 bases in between. This CDR3 is built from 16 residues. Germline V gives CDR1 SGHRS, CDR2 YFSETQ. CDR3 sequence reads: CASSLGGAGTPYEQYF. In DNA, the CDR3 is TGCGCCAGCAGCTTGGGGGGCGCCGGGACGCCGTACGAGCAGTACTTC.

This clone was seen just once. The gene calls are TRBV28 and TRBJ1-2; TRBD1 agrees at 9 bases. V trimming: 6 bases; J trimming: 2 bases; junction bases outside the gene matches: 16. The CDR3 sequence is 18 residues long. Germline CDR1 and CDR2: MDHEN and SYDVKM. The CDR3 coding sequence is TGTGCCAGCAGCCCGATGGGACAGGGAGGTTCGTGGAACTATGGCTACACCTTC. This sequence encodes CASSPMGQGGSWNYGYTF.

This clone was picked up one time. Other DNA sequences in this sample translate to the same CDR3. The chain has TRBV7-9 and TRBJ2-7, with 8 nucleotides matching TRBD1. The germline CDR1 and CDR2 sequences are SEHNR and FQNEAQ (reference sequence). Germline trimming cut 5 bases from V and 2 bases from J; bases unmatched to any gene: 2. The CDR3 runs 13 residues. The DNA of the CDR3 is TGTGCCAGCAGCCTGACAGGGGCCTACGAGCAGTACTTC. Translation: CASSLTGAYEQYF. Looking up the rest from reference TRBV7-9 and TRBJ2-7 gives the full variable domain: DTGVSQNPRHKITKRGQNVTFRCDPISEHNRLYWYRQTLGQGPEFLTYFQNEAQLEKSRLLSDRFSAERPKGSFSTLEIQRTEQGDSAMYLCASSLTGAYEQYFGPGTRLTVT.

The chain combines TRBV6-5 with TRBJ1-5; perhaps TRBD1 as D (5 bases). The length of the CDR3 is 15 residues. Germline V gene data show CDR1 as MNHEY and CDR2 as SVGAGI. Trimming shortened V by 2 bases and J by 1 base, and 9 bases separated the two germline ends. The DNA of the CDR3 is TGTGCCAGCAGTTACGCGACAGAGAGCAATCAGCCCCAGCATTTT. This encodes CASSYATESNQPQHF.

J is TRBJ2-7 and V is TRBV5-1; D call uncertain. The germline V gene has CDR1 SGHRS and CDR2 YFSETQ. Trimming removed 0 bases at V and 4 bases at J, with 11 bases between. The CDR3 is 14 residues long. The CDR3 bases are TGCGCCAGCAGCTTGGATCCTACTGGGTACGAGCAGTACTTC. Its translation is CASSLDPTGYEQYF.

This rearrangement joins TRBV27 to TRBJ1-1; D gene uncertain. Trimming removed 8 bases from V and 0 bases from J, with 10 bases in between. Germline CDR1 reads MNHEY; CDR2 reads SMNVEV (reference sequence). The CDR3 consists of 13 residues. The chain's CDR3 is CASGNHLNTEAFF. The CDR3 DNA is TGTGCCAGCGGTAACCACCTGAACACTGAAGCTTTCTTT.

The J gene is TRBJ1-2, the V gene TRBV19; 9 bases map to TRBD1. V was pared by 8 bases and J by 8 bases, with 15 bases of the junction left unmatched. The CDR3 sequence is 15 residues long. CDR1 is LNHDA, CDR2 SQIVND, per germline (reference sequence). CDR3 sequence reads: CASSLRDRVDYGYTF. CDR3 bases: TGTGCCAGTTCCCTCCGGGACAGGGTCGATTACGGCTACACCTTC.

V is TRBV10-3 and J is TRBJ2-7, with TRBD2 matching over 7 bases. With V trimmed by 5 bases and J by 5 bases, 15 bases remained unmatched. CDR1 and CDR2 (germline): ENHRY, SYGVKD. This CDR3 is 16 amino acids long. The CDR3: CAISRWRETQGDEQYF. In DNA form, the CDR3 reads TGTGCCATCAGTAGGTGGCGGGAGACCCAGGGAGACGAGCAGTACTTC.

The chain joins TRBV15 to TRBJ2-1; 13 bases align to TRBD2. Trimming removed 0 bases from V and 4 bases from J; junction bases left unmatched: 3. CDR3 length: 17 residues. The germline gives CDR1 LNHNV, CDR2 YYDKDF (reference sequence). The CDR3 sequence: CATSRDMTSGGYNEQFF. CDR3 in DNA: TGTGCCACCAGCAGAGATATGACTAGCGGGGGGTACAATGAGCAGTTCTTC.